This passage covers 19 T cell receptor beta chains from one sample sequenced in a study of shared clonotypes between healthy human individuals. The protocol was immunoSEQ multiplex PCR, while the TCRdb copy is restricted to in-frame clones and leaves out a portion. The repertoire holds 550,000 to 800,000 clones, 90% seen once, with about 33% in the top ten. Sequencing input: memory CD8+ T cells from PBMCs. Subset noted: CD45RO+ cells pooled with CCR7-negative TemRA cells. The receptors come from a young man in good health. Some clones in this sample may be carry-over from other donors' samples.

The rearrangement joins TRBV4-3 to TRBJ2-3, with 15 bases identical to TRBD2. Trimming at V came to 0 bases and at J to 4 bases, leaving 8 bases not matched to a gene. This CDR3 is built from 19 residues. Germline CDR1 is LGHNA and CDR2 is YSLEER. CDR3 bases: TGCGCCAGCAGCCAAGATCTTCGGACTAGCGGGAGGGATCCAGATACGCAGTATTTT. Amino acid sequence: CASSQDLRTSGRDPDTQYF.

The V and J genes are TRBV30 and TRBJ2-7, with 7 bases fitting TRBD1. CDR3 size: 13 residues. Germline CDR1 and CDR2: GTSNPN and SVGIG (reference sequence). V lost 6 bases and J lost 2; bases outside the gene matches: 7. CDR3 nucleotides: TGTGCCTGCCAACAGGGGACGGCCTACGAGCAGTACTTC. It translates to CACQQGTAYEQYF.

The V call is TRBV28, the J call TRBJ2-2, with unresolved D. The CDR3 runs to 11 residues. V shed 6 bases and J shed 6 bases, with 5 bases lying between them. Per germline, CDR1 MDHEN and CDR2 SYDVKM. In DNA form, the CDR3 reads TGTGCCAGCAGGGGCCCCGGGGAGCTGTTTTTT. Its protein product is CASRGPGELFF.

V and J are TRBV4-1 and TRBJ2-1; D gene uncertain. This CDR3 has 12 residues. Germline V gene data show CDR1 as MGHRA and CDR2 as YSYEKL. V was trimmed by 2 bases and J by 7 bases, leaving 6 bases between them. In DNA form, the CDR3 reads TGCGCCAGCAGCCAATTCGGGAATGAGCAGTTCTTC. As protein: CASSQFGNEQFF.

V and J are TRBV28 and TRBJ2-5; the D is unclear. The germline V gene encodes CDR1 MDHEN and CDR2 SYDVKM. V lost 5 bases and J 0 bases, leaving 7 bases between the germline ends. This CDR3 region has 13 residues. CDR3 region: CASSRRDQETQYF. The CDR3 nucleotides are TGTGCCAGCAGTCGACGGGACCAAGAGACCCAGTACTTC.

The table lists this clone with a count of one. The rearrangement uses TRBV7-8 and TRBJ1-2; D ambiguous. The germline V gene encodes CDR1 SGHVS and CDR2 FQNEAQ. Trimming pared 5 bases from V and 7 bases from J, leaving 11 bases between. The CDR3 has 12 amino acids. In nucleotides, the CDR3 is TGTGCCAGCAGCCCAGGATCCCTTGGCTACACCTTC. It specifies CASSPGSLGYTF.

V gene TRBV7-9 combines with J gene TRBJ2-7; 15 nucleotides match TRBD2. The V gene end was trimmed by 5 bases and the J gene end by 5 bases; junction bases not matched to a gene: 4. Germline CDR1 SEHNR, CDR2 FQNEAQ (reference sequence). The CDR3 is 15 amino acids. The CDR3 bases are TGTGCCAGCAGCCAGGGACTAGCGGGAGGACACGAGCAGTACTTC. Translated, it gives CASSQGLAGGHEQYF.

This chain uses TRBV11-2 with TRBJ1-5; 8 nucleotides line up with TRBD1. Germline assignment: CDR1 SGHAT and CDR2 FQNNGV. The CDR3 extends over 15 amino acids. V was clipped by 5 bases and J by 5 bases; unmatched bases: 8. The DNA of the CDR3 is TGTGCCAGCAGCCCAGACAGGGGAGGCCATCAGCCCCAGCATTTT. As protein: CASSPDRGGHQPQHF. The variable domain in full, with the rest retrieved from reference TRBV11-2 and TRBJ1-5, is EAGVAQSPRYKIIEKRQSVAFWCNPISGHATLYWYQQILGQGPKLLIQFQNNGVVDDSQLPKDRFSAERLKGVDSTLKIQPAKLEDSAVYLCASSPDRGGHQPQHFGDGTRLSIL.

This rearrangement joins TRBV5-4 to TRBJ2-7, with no clear D. Germline-derived CDR1 and CDR2 are SGHNT and YYREEE (reference sequence). Trimming removed 4 bases at V and 0 bases at J, with 11 bases between. This CDR3 region has 14 residues. The CDR3 nucleotides read TGTGCCAGCAGCAAAGGAGACATCTCCTACGAGCAGTACTTC. This translates into CASSKGDISYEQYF.

In the case of this clone: The same CDR3 also results from other DNA sequences found in this sample. The rearrangement links TRBV9 to TRBJ2-1; 10 bases match TRBD2. The CDR3 has 14 residues. After removal of 3 bases from V and 3 bases from J, the junction contained 0 bases not matched to a gene. The germline V gene encodes CDR1 SGDLS and CDR2 YYNGEE. For the CDR3, the DNA is TGTGCCAGCAGCGGGACTAGCGGCTACAATGAGCAGTTCTTC. Translation: CASSGTSGYNEQFF.

The rearrangement links TRBV27 to TRBJ2-7; D unclear. Trimming pared 0 bases from V and 4 bases from J, leaving 10 bases between. This CDR3 is 14 amino acids long. Germline CDR1 and CDR2: MNHEY and SMNVEV (reference sequence). The CDR3 region has the DNA TGTGCCAGCAGTTTATCTAGGGCCTCTTACGAGCAGTACTTC. Its translation: CASSLSRASYEQYF.

The genes are TRBV30 and TRBJ2-7, with 9 bases fitting TRBD1. V lost 1 base and J lost 3; bases outside the gene matches: 7. The CDR3 runs 15 residues. Germline-derived CDR1 and CDR2 are GTSNPN and SVGIG (reference sequence). The chain's CDR3 is CAWSALGTGFYEQYF. The CDR3 DNA sequence: TGTGCCTGGAGTGCCCTCGGGACAGGGTTCTACGAGCAGTACTTC.

This chain links TRBV15 with TRBJ1-3; tentative D call: TRBD1 (5 bases). This CDR3 contains 17 residues. The germline gives CDR1 LNHNV, CDR2 YYDKDF (reference sequence). Between the trimmed V and J ends, which lost 1 base and 1 base, there was a span of 14 bases. CDR3 DNA: TGTGCCACCAGCAGAGTCCCACCCGAGGGGTCTGGAAACACCATATATTTT. Its translation: CATSRVPPEGSGNTIYF.

V and J are TRBV7-3 and TRBJ1-1; unclear D gene. Germline V gene data show CDR1 as SGHTA and CDR2 as FQGTGA. This CDR3 spans 13 amino acids. Between the trimmed V and J ends, which lost 2 bases and 5 bases, there was a span of 9 bases. The CDR3 DNA reads TGTGCCAGCAGCTTAGGGGATACAACTGAAGCTTTCTTT. It specifies CASSLGDTTEAFF.

The chain has TRBV6-5 and TRBJ2-1; 10 bases are a match to TRBD2. CDR3 size: 15 residues. After removal of 1 base from V and 7 bases from J, the junction contained 4 bases not matched to a gene. Germline CDR1 MNHEY, CDR2 SVGAGI. The CDR3 coding sequence is TGTGCCAGCAGTTACTTAGCGGGAGGTTATAATGAGCAGTTCTTC. Its translation is CASSYLAGGYNEQFF.

This clone has just one count. The genes are TRBV9 and TRBJ2-5; 7 positions match TRBD1. Unmatched junction bases numbered 3, after V lost 0 bases and J lost 1 base. Germline values: CDR1 SGDLS, CDR2 YYNGEE. CDR3 length: 15 residues. CDR3: CASSVGRQGQETQYF. DNA of the CDR3: TGTGCCAGCAGCGTAGGTAGACAGGGCCAAGAGACCCAGTACTTC.

V and J are TRBV28 and TRBJ2-1, with 7 nucleotides matching TRBD2. CDR1 is MDHEN, CDR2 SYDVKM, per germline. The CDR3 contains 15 residues. The V and J ends lost 5 bases and 5 bases, in that order; junction bases with no gene match: 9. The CDR3 sequence is CASSTTSEIDNEQFF. DNA for the CDR3: TGTGCCAGCAGTACCACTAGCGAAATAGACAATGAGCAGTTCTTC.

This chain joins TRBV29-1 and TRBJ2-1; 10 bases match TRBD2. The CDR3 is 12 residues long. V shed 6 bases, J shed 10 bases, and the junction held 6 bases outside the gene matches. Germline CDR1 is SQVTM and CDR2 is ANQGSEA. The CDR3 reads CSVSGRVREQFF. CDR3 coding DNA: TGCAGCGTAAGCGGGAGGGTCAGGGAGCAGTTCTTC.

The CDR3 nucleotides are TGTGCCAGCAGTGAAGCGCTTCGGGTAGTTCGCTCCTACAATGAGCAGTTCTTC. Amino acids: CASSEALRVVRSYNEQFF. The chain carries TRBV6-1 and TRBJ2-1; D is uncertain. Germline CDR1 MNHNS, CDR2 SASEGT. The V end was cut by 0 bases, the J end by 0 bases, with 15 bases between. The CDR3 loop spans 18 amino acids.